The 3 T cell receptor beta chains below come from one sample, sequenced in a study of technical replicates of blood from several donors. Produced via immunoSEQ multiplex PCR; TCRdb's table is partial and in-frame only. This table has about 73,000 clones, approximately 90% appearing once. The sequenced material came from PBMCs. These receptors were collected from a human donor in good health. Some clones in this sample may be carry-over from other donors' samples.

In regard to this clone: A much more abundant neighbour one base away suggests this may be a read error. This specimen includes other DNA sequences encoding the same CDR3. The gene calls are TRBV5-1 and TRBJ2-1, with 7 bases lining up with TRBD1. After removal of 3 bases from V and 3 bases from J, the junction contained 3 bases not matched to a gene. Looked up from germline, CDR1 is SGHRS and CDR2 is YFSETQ. CDR3 length: 14 residues. The CDR3 nucleotides are TGCGCCAGCAGCTCATCAGGGGGCTACAATGAGCAGTTCTTC. Protein product: CASSSSGGYNEQFF.

The genes are TRBV14 and TRBJ2-7; no reliable D call. Trimming removed 4 bases from V and 5 bases from J, with 15 bases in between. Germline-derived CDR1 and CDR2 are SGHDN and FVKESK. CDR3 length: 14 residues. Here the CDR3 DNA reads TGTGCCAGCAGCCCGATCGGGTTATCCCACGAGCAGTACTTC. Protein product: CASSPIGLSHEQYF. Combining the CDR3 with reference TRBV14 and TRBJ2-7 gives the whole variable domain EAGVTQFPSHSVIEKGQTVTLRCDPISGHDNLYWYRRVMGKEIKFLLHFVKESKQDESGMPNNRFLAERTGGTYSTLKVQPAELEDSGVYFCASSPIGLSHEQYFGPGTRLTVT.

There are many counts of this clone. The V call is TRBV30, the J call TRBJ1-1; D call uncertain. Trimming shortened V by 4 bases and J by 5 bases, and 14 bases separated the two germline ends. CDR3 length: 13 residues. Germline V gene data show CDR1 as GTSNPN and CDR2 as SVGIG (reference sequence). This CDR3 reads CAWIHGERTEAFF. The DNA of the CDR3 is TGTGCCTGGATTCACGGGGAAAGGACTGAAGCTTTCTTT.